This T cell receptor (beta chain) appears in the sequencing data of a study of early T cells in non-severe SARS-CoV-2 infection. The wider study: RNA in bulk from unsorted whole blood was sequenced, and chains were unpaired.

Findings and limits, study-wide: VDJdb matching, biased toward anti-spike CD8 responses, missed private and CD4 specificities.

Attached unique molecular identifiers marked individual cDNA molecules. Via MiXCR, TCRdb re-called the 5' RACE reads, giving one row per CDR3 protein. The sample has 60,000 to 75,000 distinct CDR3 sequences; 4% to 6% are singletons. V was trimmed by 5 bases and J by 2 bases, leaving 12 bases between them. This CDR3 is 13 amino acids long. CDR1 DFQATT and CDR2 SNEGSKA come from the germline V gene (reference sequence). This clonotype showed up many times. Its antigen is undetermined. This sequence joins TRBV20-1 and TRBJ2-5; D might be TRBD1 or TRBD2, each matching 6 bases. The sequencing here drew on whole blood, taken at baseline. This receptor was obtained from an adult who was a healthcare worker with PCR-confirmed SARS-CoV-2 infection or an uninfected control (not recorded which). The donor label of this sample is uncertain. CDR3: CSAAGQLQETQYF. The CDR3 coding sequence is TGCAGTGCTGCGGGACAACTTCAAGAGACCCAGTACTTC.